Shown below are 15 T cell receptor beta chains from a single sample sequenced in a study of post-analysis software for immune sequencing data. Their target antigens are unknown. General study results and limits: Patients used about five TRBV segments, including TRBV5-6, TRBV5-1 and TRBV20-1, more often than controls.

Tagging with unique molecular identifiers was a feature of the TCR beta cDNA libraries. TCRdb ran MiXCR on the PCR reads and lists one entry per CDR3 protein. The top ten hold roughly 4.9% of the sample, which has about 770,000 distinct CDR3 sequences, 46% seen once. Specimen: blood. Receptors were obtained from a girl between 10 and 17 years old with multiple sclerosis.

The rearrangement uses TRBV29-1 and TRBJ2-7; D remains ambiguous. The CDR3 totals 13 residues. Germline lookup yields CDR1 SQVTM and CDR2 ANQGSEA. The V end lost 2 bases, the J end lost 0 bases, and 8 bases lay between the germline ends. DNA of the CDR3: TGCAGCGTTGAAACGGTCAGCTCCTACGAGCAGTACTTC. Translated, it gives CSVETVSSYEQYF.

V is TRBV7-9 and J is TRBJ2-5, with 10 bases that match TRBD1. The CDR3 runs to 15 residues. CDR1 SEHNR and CDR2 FQNEAQ come from the germline V gene (reference sequence). V gave up 4 bases and J gave up 5 bases; unmatched junction bases: 7. The CDR3 DNA follows: TGTGCCAGCAGCTCCCGACAGGGGGCAAGGGAGACCCAGTACTTC. Translating it yields CASSSRQGARETQYF.

This clonotype was counted a few times. The CDR3 DNA reads as TGTGCCAGCAGCTCCCCCCCGGGGGCTGATACGCAGTATTTT. Translated, it gives CASSSPPGADTQYF. The V and J genes are TRBV9 and TRBJ2-3; D tentatively fits TRBD1 or TRBD2 (6 bases each). Trimming left V 4 bases short and J 6 bases short, with 15 bases between. This CDR3 region has 14 residues. The germline V gene encodes CDR1 SGDLS and CDR2 YYNGEE.

This clonotype showed up just once. The CDR3 bases are TGCAGCGTACGGACAGGACATGGAAACACCATATATTTT. It is translated as CSVRTGHGNTIYF. J is TRBJ1-3 and V is TRBV29-1; 7 nucleotides match TRBD1. The CDR3 is 13 residues long. The J segment lost 3 bases and the V segment lost 6 bases, leaving 5 bases of the junction unmatched. The V gene's germline CDR1 is SQVTM and CDR2 ANQGSEA.

In the case of this clonotype: A much more abundant neighbour one base away suggests this may be a read error. The chain uses TRBV29-1 and TRBJ2-5, with 11 bases matching TRBD1. With V trimmed by 4 bases and J by 11 bases, 9 bases remained unmatched. CDR1 is SQVTM, CDR2 ANQGSEA, per germline. This CDR3 region has 13 residues. As DNA, the CDR3 is TGCAGCGTTGGGACAGGGGGCTACAATGAGCAGTACTTC. Its protein is CSVGTGGYNEQYF.

The sample holds a few counts of this clonotype. CDR3 protein: CASSEGWTSGSLYF. In DNA form, the CDR3 reads TGTGCCAGCAGTGAAGGTTGGACTAGCGGGAGTTTGTACTTC. The rearrangement joins TRBV6-1 to TRBJ2-5; TRBD2 aligns across 13 bases. V was pared by 1 base and J by 13 bases, with 6 bases of the junction left unmatched. Germline-derived CDR1 and CDR2 are MNHNS and SASEGT. The CDR3 length is 14 residues.

This clonotype has just one count. The genes are TRBV18 and TRBJ1-1; no clear D. The V gene lost 0 bases and the J gene lost 3 bases, with 11 bases spanning the gap. Germline CDR1 KGHSH, CDR2 LQKENI. The CDR3 totals 15 residues. In DNA, the CDR3 is TGTGCCAGCTCACCACCGATAGGGAGGGACACTGAAGCTTTCTTT. It yields the protein CASSPPIGRDTEAFF.

About this clonotype itself: An end of the junction differs from the germline gene, which may be a read error. This rearrangement joins TRBV4-2 to TRBJ2-7, with D tentatively TRBD2 (5 bases). CDR1 and CDR2 from the germline V gene are LGHNA and YNFKEQ. The CDR3 extends over 15 amino acids. CDR3 sequence reads: CASSQEERLPYEQYF. The CDR3 DNA follows: TGTGCCAGCAGCCAAGAGGAGCGGTTGCCCTACGAACAGTACTTC.

This clonotype was observed a few times. The genes are TRBV13 and TRBJ2-2, with 7 bases matching TRBD1. Germline CDR1 PRHDT, CDR2 FYEKMQ (reference sequence). V dropped 5 bases and J dropped 5; count of bases not matched to a gene: 5. This CDR3 is built from 14 residues. The CDR3 sequence is CASSGQQGTGELFF. CDR3 coding DNA: TGTGCCAGCAGCGGCCAACAGGGGACCGGGGAGCTGTTTTTT.

The sample holds one count of this clonotype. The V gene is TRBV7-8, the J gene TRBJ2-1, with TRBD1 matching 7 bases. The V and J ends lost 4 bases and 6 bases, in that order; junction bases with no gene match: 6. Germline CDR1 is SGHVS and CDR2 is FQNEAQ. This CDR3 has 14 residues. CDR3 nucleotide sequence: TGTGCCAGCAGCTACCGGGACAGAACCAATGAGCAGTTCTTC. Amino acid sequence: CASSYRDRTNEQFF. Together with reference TRBV7-8 and TRBJ2-1, the CDR3 gives the full variable domain: GAGVSQSPRYKVAKRGQDVALRCDPISGHVSLFWYQQALGQGPEFLTYFQNEAQLDKSGLPSDRFFAERPEGSVSTLKIQRTQQEDSAVYLCASSYRDRTNEQFFGPGTRLTVL.

The chain couples TRBV29-1 to TRBJ2-3, with D maybe TRBD1 (5 bases). The length of the CDR3 is 13 residues. Germline V lookup: CDR1 SQVTM, CDR2 ANQGSEA. V lost 0 bases and J lost 3, with 7 bases in between. The CDR3 sequence is CSVEDPGTDTQYF. The CDR3 nucleotides are TGCAGCGTTGAAGACCCAGGGACAGATACGCAGTATTTT.

This clonotype showed up just a few times. J is TRBJ1-2 and V is TRBV7-8, with D possibly matching TRBD1 (6 bases). Trimming left V 1 base short and J 5 bases short, with 14 bases between. CDR1 is SGHVS and CDR2 is FQNEAQ in the germline V gene. The CDR3 is 15 amino acids. CDR3: CASSLGQGKEYGYTF. CDR3 bases: TGTGCCAGCAGCTTAGGTCAGGGGAAGGAATATGGCTACACCTTC.

The gene calls are TRBV20-1 and TRBJ2-7; D possibly corresponds to TRBD2 (5 bases). Germline CDR1 and CDR2: DFQATT and SNEGSKA (reference sequence). The CDR3 length is 11 residues. Between the trimmed V and J ends, which lost 6 bases and 3 bases, there was a span of 9 bases. The CDR3 nucleotides read TGCAGTGCCATAGCGAGCTACGAGCAGTACTTC. It specifies CSAIASYEQYF.

V is TRBV11-2 and J is TRBJ2-5; D possibly matches TRBD1 or TRBD2 (5 bases each). This CDR3 is built from 15 residues. From germline, CDR1 is SGHAT and CDR2 FQNNGV. V lost 5 bases, J lost 4 bases, and 17 bases lay in between. The CDR3 nucleotides read TGTGCCAGCAGCCTCAGTAGGGTGGGACGAGAGACCCAGTACTTC. This codes for CASSLSRVGRETQYF. The whole variable domain, filled in from reference TRBV11-2 and TRBJ2-5, reads EAGVAQSPRYKIIEKRQSVAFWCNPISGHATLYWYQQILGQGPKLLIQFQNNGVVDDSQLPKDRFSAERLKGVDSTLKIQPAKLEDSAVYLCASSLSRVGRETQYFGPGTRLLVL.

This clonotype was observed a handful of times. This rearrangement joins TRBV29-1 to TRBJ2-1; 12 bases are shared with TRBD2. This CDR3 spans 13 amino acids. J lost 9 bases, V lost 7 bases, and 7 bases had no gene match. Germline CDR1 reads SQVTM; CDR2 reads ANQGSEA. DNA for the CDR3: TGCAGCGCCAGACTAGCGGGAGTCGTTGAGCAGTTCTTC. Residues: CSARLAGVVEQFF.